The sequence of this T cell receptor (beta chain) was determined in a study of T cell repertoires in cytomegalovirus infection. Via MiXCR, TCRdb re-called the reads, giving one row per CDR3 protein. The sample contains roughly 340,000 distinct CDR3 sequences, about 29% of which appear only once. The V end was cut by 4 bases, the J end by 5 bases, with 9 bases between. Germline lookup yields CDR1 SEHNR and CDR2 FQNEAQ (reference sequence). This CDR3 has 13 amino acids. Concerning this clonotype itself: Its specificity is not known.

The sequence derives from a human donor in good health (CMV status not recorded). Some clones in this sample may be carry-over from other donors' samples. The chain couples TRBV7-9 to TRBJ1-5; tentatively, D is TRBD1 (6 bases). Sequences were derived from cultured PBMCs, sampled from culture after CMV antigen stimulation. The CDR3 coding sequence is TGTGCCAGCAGCTCCTCAGGGGATCAGCCCCAGCATTTT. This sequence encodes CASSSSGDQPQHF.